Listed here are 19 T cell receptor beta chains from one sample, sequenced in a study of cytomegalovirus exposure and HLA in healthy donors. A multiplex PCR was run with 60 Vbeta primers and 13 Jbeta primers. Sequencing was performed with immunoSEQ multiplex PCR; in TCRdb, only in-frame clones are kept and a portion is missing. The table lists about 97,000 clones, approximately 87% of them singletons. Input material: PBMCs. Receptors originate from a man in his forties in good health and CMV-seronegative.

This clone was counted once. The chain uses TRBV6-5 and TRBJ2-1, with D tentatively TRBD2 (6 bases). The V gene's germline CDR1 is MNHEY and CDR2 SVGAGI. Trimming cost V 5 bases and J 2 bases, with 7 bases left between them. The length of the CDR3 is 13 residues. The CDR3 loop reads CASSTGAYNEQFF. The CDR3 DNA sequence: TGTGCCAGCAGTACGGGAGCCTACAATGAGCAGTTCTTC.

This chain joins TRBV6-6 and TRBJ2-7; tentative D call: TRBD1 (5 bases). The CDR3 covers 14 residues. Germline V gene sequence: CDR1 MNHNY, CDR2 SVGAGI (reference sequence). Trimming removed 1 base at V and 3 bases at J, with 10 bases between. CDR3 residues: CASSYYGQVYEQYF. In nucleotides, the CDR3 is TGTGCCAGCAGTTACTACGGACAAGTCTACGAGCAGTACTTC.

The CDR3 here is CASSLVAGSSYGYTF. CDR3 bases: TGTGCCAGCAGCTTGGTTGCAGGATCAAGCTATGGCTACACCTTC. V is TRBV5-6 and J is TRBJ1-2, with no clear D. This CDR3 has 15 amino acids. Between the trimmed V and J ends, which lost 0 bases and 4 bases, there was a span of 13 bases. Germline CDR1 is SGHDT and CDR2 is YYEEEE.

V gene TRBV11-3 combines with J gene TRBJ2-1, with D tentatively TRBD1 (5 bases). This CDR3 has 16 residues. The ends were cut back, 5 bases at V and 5 bases at J, with 19 bases in the middle. CDR1 is SGHNT and CDR2 is YENEEA in the germline V gene. As DNA, the CDR3 is TGTGCCAGCAGCCACGTACAAAAGGGGCACCACAATGAGCAGTTCTTC. This gives the protein CASSHVQKGHHNEQFF.

The chain combines TRBV7-8 with TRBJ2-7; TRBD1 matches at 8 bases. V gave up 8 bases and J gave up 10 bases; unmatched junction bases: 16. The CDR3 length is 14 residues. Germline V gives CDR1 SGHVS, CDR2 FQNEAQ. This CDR3 reads CASGSRDRLSRQYF. CDR3 bases: TGTGCCAGCGGCTCCCGGGACAGGCTAAGCCGACAGTACTTC.

The chain recombines TRBV6-1 with TRBJ2-7; D might be TRBD1 (6 bases). Germline lookup yields CDR1 MNHNS and CDR2 SASEGT. This CDR3 spans 15 amino acids. V was pared by 6 bases and J by 3 bases, with 18 bases between. The CDR3 is CASSPRDTSYYEQYF. In DNA form, the CDR3 reads TGTGCCAGCAGCCCACGGGACACTTCCTACTACGAGCAGTACTTC.

This clone was found a few times. The gene calls are TRBV11-3 and TRBJ1-1, with 8 nucleotides matching TRBD1. CDR1 is SGHNT and CDR2 is YENEEA in the germline V gene. V gave up 5 bases and J gave up 4 bases; unmatched junction bases: 9. This CDR3 is 15 amino acids long. In DNA form, the CDR3 reads TGTGCCAGCAGCCCAAGGACAGGGTTGGCCACTGAAGCTTTCTTT. It is translated as CASSPRTGLATEAFF.

The genes are TRBV19 and TRBJ2-5; TRBD2 matches at 7 bases. The CDR3 is 15 residues long. CDR1 and CDR2 (germline): LNHDA, SQIVND (reference sequence). Germline trimming cut 4 bases from V and 1 base from J; bases unmatched to any gene: 6. Here the CDR3 DNA reads TGTGCCAGTAGTACGCCCGGGACTACCCAAGAGACCCAGTACTTC. Translated: CASSTPGTTQETQYF. The whole variable domain, remainder taken from reference TRBV19 and TRBJ2-5, is DGGITQSPKYLFRKEGQNVTLSCEQNLNHDAMYWYRQDPGQGLRLIYYSQIVNDFQKGDIAEGYSVSREKKESFPLTVTSAQKNPTAFYLCASSTPGTTQETQYFGPGTRLLVL.

This rearrangement joins TRBV5-1 to TRBJ2-1; TRBD2 agrees at 10 bases. CDR1 is SGHRS and CDR2 is YFSETQ in the germline V gene. J gave up 7 bases and V 0 bases, and 7 bases lay outside the gene matches. The CDR3 has 16 amino acids. In nucleotides, the CDR3 is TGCGCCAGCAGCTTGGATTTGAGACTAGCGGGTAATGAGCAGTTCTTC. It is translated as CASSLDLRLAGNEQFF.

The chain has TRBV2 and TRBJ2-3; D not resolved. This CDR3 is built from 13 residues. CDR1 SNHLY and CDR2 FYNNEI come from the germline V gene. V gave up 2 bases and J gave up 4 bases, with 7 bases separating them. CDR3: CASSEWLSDTQYF. The CDR3 DNA reads TGTGCCAGCAGTGAATGGCTTTCAGATACGCAGTATTTT.

The J gene is TRBJ1-5, the V gene TRBV19; no reliable D call. V was cut by 5 bases and J by 4 bases, with 18 bases left in between. The CDR3 runs to 16 residues. Germline V gene sequence: CDR1 LNHDA, CDR2 SQIVND (reference sequence). The CDR3 reads CASSPGPTGWNQPQHF. The CDR3 coding sequence is TGTGCCAGTAGTCCCGGACCCACGGGGTGGAATCAGCCCCAGCATTTT.

The chain recombines TRBV27 with TRBJ1-2, with a weak D call TRBD1 (5 bases). The CDR3 has 13 residues. V lost 6 bases to trimming and J lost 4 bases, with 12 bases between them. CDR1 and CDR2 from the germline V gene are MNHEY and SMNVEV (reference sequence). CDR3 in DNA: TGTGCCAGCAGGCGGGGGATCGCCTATGGCTACACCTTC. The encoded protein is CASRRGIAYGYTF.

The V gene is TRBV19, the J gene TRBJ1-2; 7 bases are shared with TRBD1. Germline values: CDR1 LNHDA, CDR2 SQIVND (reference sequence). The ends lost 11 bases at V and 4 bases at J; junction bases unmatched: 13. The CDR3 contains 14 residues. The DNA for the CDR3 is TGTGCCGCCGACACGACAGGGTCGGGCTATGGCTACACCTTC. The encoded protein is CAADTTGSGYGYTF.

This chain uses TRBV7-8 with TRBJ1-5; TRBD1 matches 9 bases. V lost 5 bases and J lost 4; bases outside the gene matches: 6. CDR1 and CDR2 from the germline V gene are SGHVS and FQNEAQ. This CDR3 is 15 amino acids long. The CDR3 DNA is TGTGCCAGCAGCCGCTCGACAGGGGGAAATCAGCCCCAGCATTTT. Protein product: CASSRSTGGNQPQHF.

The chain carries TRBV5-4 and TRBJ1-1, with D possibly TRBD1 on 5 matching bases. Trimming cost V 4 bases and J 5 bases, with 15 bases left between them. Per the germline V gene, CDR1 is SGHNT and CDR2 is YYREEE (reference sequence). This CDR3 contains 14 residues. The CDR3 DNA is TGTGCCAGCAGCGCCCGGGGGGGGGAGACTGAAGCTTTCTTT. Amino acids: CASSARGGETEAFF.

This clone came up a few times. The chain recombines TRBV4-3 with TRBJ2-7; D perhaps matches TRBD1 (6 bases). V was trimmed by 0 bases and J by 3 bases, leaving 15 bases between them. The germline V gene has CDR1 LGHNA and CDR2 YSLEER. This CDR3 is built from 16 residues. CDR3 amino acids: CASSQDVGGSVYEQYF. The CDR3 DNA is TGCGCCAGCAGCCAAGATGTAGGGGGAAGCGTCTACGAGCAGTACTTC.

V gene TRBV28 combines with J gene TRBJ2-7, with a weak D call TRBD1 (6 bases). V was pared by 4 bases and J by 0 bases, with 10 bases between. Germline CDR1 and CDR2: MDHEN and SYDVKM. The CDR3 has 14 residues. This chain's CDR3 is CASSSQGPSYEQYF. CDR3 in DNA: TGTGCCAGCAGTTCGCAGGGGCCCTCCTACGAGCAGTACTTC. Full variable domain (outside the CDR3, taken from reference TRBV28 and TRBJ2-7): DVKVTQSSRYLVKRTGEKVFLECVQDMDHENMFWYRQDPGLGLRLIYFSYDVKMKEKGDIPEGYSVSREKKERFSLILESASTNQTSMYLCASSSQGPSYEQYFGPGTRLTVT.

This clone was recorded once. The chain has TRBV5-4 and TRBJ1-1; 12 bases match TRBD1. The CDR3 spans 16 residues. CDR1 is SGHNT and CDR2 is YYREEE in the germline V gene (reference sequence). V was clipped by 3 bases and J by 5 bases; unmatched bases: 8. The CDR3 is CASSSSGQGAGTEAFF. CDR3 DNA: TGTGCCAGCAGCTCATCGGGACAGGGGGCGGGGACTGAAGCTTTCTTT.

J is TRBJ2-2 and V is TRBV18; D possibly corresponds to TRBD1 (5 bases). This CDR3 is 13 amino acids long. V dropped 3 bases and J dropped 7 bases, with 9 bases sitting between them. The germline CDR1 and CDR2 sequences are KGHSH and LQKENI. The chain's CDR3 is CASSPLGVGELFF. CDR3 DNA sequence: TGTGCCAGCTCACCCCTAGGGGTCGGGGAGCTGTTTTTT.